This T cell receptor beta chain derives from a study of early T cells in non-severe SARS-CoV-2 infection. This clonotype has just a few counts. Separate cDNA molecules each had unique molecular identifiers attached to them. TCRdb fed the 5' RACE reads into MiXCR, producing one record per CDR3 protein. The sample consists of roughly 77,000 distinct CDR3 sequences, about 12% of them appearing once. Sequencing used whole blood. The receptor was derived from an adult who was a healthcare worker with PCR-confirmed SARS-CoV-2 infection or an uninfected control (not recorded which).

In DNA, the CDR3 is TGTGCCAGCAGCTTAGCGGTCTCGAGGCTAGCGGGGAATAACGAGCAGTACTTC. Its protein is CASSLAVSRLAGNNEQYF. The chain is built from TRBV7-2 and TRBJ2-7, with 9 positions matching TRBD2. J lost 5 bases, V lost 0 bases, and 14 bases had no gene match. Per germline, CDR1 SGHTA and CDR2 FQGNSA. The CDR3 is made up of 18 amino acids.